Below are 8 T cell receptor beta chains sequenced from a single sample in a study of a mutant IDH1 vaccine in newly diagnosed glioma. Indicated time point: week 35, safety follow-up. It was 300 ug of mutant IDH1 20-mer peptide that made up each vaccine dose, given with topical imiquimod. These receptors lack a known antigen. Sequencing used immunoSEQ multiplex PCR; TCRdb keeps in-frame clones, though not all of them. In the table there are 35,000 to 55,000 clones, approximately 80% of which are singletons. The sequenced sample was PBMCs, obtained from a glioma patient whose treatment included an IDH1 peptide vaccine. These receptors were taken from a woman aged 40 to 50 with glioma. Some clones in this sample may be carry-over from other donors' samples.

The chain joins TRBV2 to TRBJ2-3, with TRBD1 identical over 8 bases. The ends lost 6 bases at V and 4 bases at J; junction bases unmatched: 9. The CDR3 is made up of 15 amino acids. Germline-derived CDR1 and CDR2 are SNHLY and FYNNEI. CDR3 amino acids: CASRVTGTGADTQYF. Written as DNA, the CDR3 is TGTGCCAGCAGGGTTACCGGGACAGGTGCAGATACGCAGTATTTT.

This chain joins TRBV7-9 and TRBJ1-2; a weak D match, TRBD1 (6 bases). CDR3 size: 15 residues. Looked up from germline, CDR1 is SEHNR and CDR2 is FQNEAQ (reference sequence). Trimming removed 4 bases from V and 3 bases from J, with 15 bases in between. CDR3 sequence reads: CASSSGDGGDYGYTF. The CDR3 DNA reads TGTGCCAGCAGCTCAGGGGACGGAGGCGACTATGGCTACACCTTC.

With respect to this clone: Additional DNA sequences in this sample encode the identical CDR3. The chain is built from TRBV7-2 and TRBJ2-7, with unresolved D. The CDR3 runs to 13 residues. Trimming pared 2 bases from V and 2 bases from J, leaving 7 bases between. The germline CDR1 and CDR2 sequences are SGHTA and FQGNSA. CDR3 DNA: TGTGCCAGCAGCTTAAGGGCGGCCTACGAGCAGTACTTC. Residues: CASSLRAAYEQYF.

This clone is medium-sized in the sample. Here the CDR3 DNA reads TGTGCCAGCCTCAGGAGGGGCGCTGGCACTGAAGCTTTCTTT. This codes for CASLRRGAGTEAFF. The chain employs TRBV28 and TRBJ1-1; TRBD1 is a possible D gene (5 bases). V was cut by 8 bases and J by 4 bases, with 17 bases left in between. The CDR3 consists of 14 residues. The germline CDR1 and CDR2 sequences are MDHEN and SYDVKM.

By proportion, this clone is medium-sized. The gene calls are TRBV28 and TRBJ2-2; 10 nucleotides line up with TRBD1. The ends lost 7 bases at V and 6 bases at J; junction bases unmatched: 8. CDR3 length: 15 residues. CDR1 is MDHEN and CDR2 is SYDVKM in the germline V gene. CDR3 sequence: CASISGTGEAGELFF. In DNA form, the CDR3 reads TGTGCCAGCATCTCCGGGACAGGGGAAGCCGGGGAGCTGTTTTTT.

The chain links TRBV6-5 to TRBJ1-1; D remains unclear. Trimming took off 6 bases at V and 10 bases at J, with 21 bases between the two ends. CDR3 length: 14 amino acids. From germline, CDR1 is MNHEY and CDR2 SVGAGI. CDR3: CASSLGLSDIGAFF. CDR3 coding DNA: TGTGCCAGCAGCCTAGGATTATCGGATATTGGAGCTTTCTTT.

V gene TRBV11-2 combines with J gene TRBJ1-1, with a possible D match to TRBD1 (6 bases). The germline gives CDR1 SGHAT, CDR2 FQNNGV. The CDR3 is 15 residues long. The DNA of the CDR3 is TGTGCGACCCTGTTAGGGGGGGTCGAGGCCACTGAAGCTTTCTTT. Amino acids: CATLLGGVEATEAFF.

The genes are TRBV2 and TRBJ2-3; TRBD2 aligns across 10 bases. Germline trimming cut 8 bases from V and 4 bases from J; bases unmatched to any gene: 12. This CDR3 has 16 residues. Germline CDR1 reads SNHLY; CDR2 reads FYNNEI. The CDR3 sequence: CASDGLAGEDADTQYF. CDR3 nucleotide sequence: TGTGCCAGCGATGGCCTAGCGGGAGAAGACGCAGATACGCAGTATTTT.